Described below is a single T cell receptor (beta chain) sequence and its context. Its binding antigen is unknown. Per-base quality was not reported, and no clone a single base away is much larger than it. Participants in the prospective study were enrolled through a virtual design, were aged about 18 to 100 years, and lived in roughly 26 United States geographic areas. In the prospective study, participants were assigned to cohorts based on the clinical history participants reported in a screening survey and a study questionnaire. In the prospective study, mobile phlebotomists collected whole blood, serum and a nasopharyngeal or oropharyngeal swab from each participant. Over an approximately two-month period, participants in the prospective study had the option of providing additional blood draws and questionnaires. Prospective study blood samples were shipped either frozen or at room temperature before DNA extraction.

The data were obtained in a study of blood T cell repertoires in COVID-19 (TCRdb year 2020). With respect to the entire study: The collaborator samples originated in the United States, Italy and Spain and spanned the acute and convalescent phases of COVID-19. A de-identified subject ID, COVID-19 status, age in years and sex were almost always included in the sample metadata. Where available, HLA class I and class II types were obtained from metadata supplied by the sample provider rather than from assay-based typing. Samples came from the ongoing ImmuneRACE study (first 160 participants) plus 1,254 subjects from 6 global collaborators. The material from the prospective study consisted of cDNA or gDNA derived from T cells, B-cell-depleted T cells, or PBMCs. The repertoires were released in a freely available public database intended as a resource for research on the immune response to SARS-CoV-2. Subjects who had been exposed to COVID-19, were actively infected with it, or had recovered from it provided the deeply sampled blood TCRbeta repertoires that made up the dataset. Broad study findings and their caveats: How much clinical and demographic metadata was included differed by source and by participant, and the metadata was provided uncurated.

The trim is 3 bases for V and 4 bases for J, with a gap of 16 bases between the germline ends. The CDR3 holds 15 amino acids from the cysteine to the phenylalanine. The CDR3 DNA has 45 bases and is translated from base 1. Taken from the germline V gene, the CDR1 and CDR2 loops are SGDLS and YYNGEE. The immunoSEQ Assay, a bias-controlled multiplex PCR, was used to amplify TCRbeta CDR3 regions from genomic DNA. The paper's processing steps were these. Nucleated cell counts per sample were estimated from amplification of reference gene primers within the assay. To quantify the absolute abundance of each unique TCRbeta CDR3 rearrangement, sequence reads were collapsed and filtered. For each sample, productive Simpson clonality was calculated as the square root of Simpson's diversity index across productive rearrangements. TCRdb mirrors the immuneACCESS table, restricted to in-frame sequences. Some clones are absent from its copies; in checked studies, under half trace to an unresolved V gene, and the reason for the others is unknown. V and J calls and clone size are those listed in that table; D and trimming were worked out from the DNA. The sample yields a few hundred thousand clones; 91% were counted once. The ten largest clonotypes hold 1.2% of the sample.

The specimen sequenced was PBMCs or T cells enriched from blood (not recorded which). The source of this sequence is a human donor in a cohort exposed to, infected with or recovered from COVID-19 (not recorded which). The donor label of this sample is uncertain. The rearranged segments are TRBV9 and TRBJ1-2, with no confident D gene call. The CDR3 has the sequence CASSAEKRGSYGYTF. In nucleotide form, the sequence is TGTGCCAGCAGCGCCGAAAAACGAGGGTCCTATGGCTACACCTTC.